One sample yielded the 21 T cell receptor beta chains listed below, sequenced in a study of cytomegalovirus exposure and HLA in healthy donors (TCRdb year 2017). Library prep was done by the immunoSEQ multiplex PCR assay. TCRdb holds this immuneACCESS table with in-frame rearrangements only. Some clones are missing; in checked studies, unresolved V genes explain under half, and the rest has no known cause. The sample includes 150,000 to 250,000 clones, with about 81% observed a single time. Roughly 1.2% of the sample is taken by the ten largest. Sequencing input: PBMCs. The receptors were gathered from a woman aged 30 to 39 in good health and CMV-seronegative.

The chain carries TRBV7-9 and TRBJ2-5, with 8 bases that match TRBD1. After removal of 3 bases from V and 5 bases from J, the junction contained 17 bases not matched to a gene. The germline CDR1 and CDR2 sequences are SEHNR and FQNEAQ (reference sequence). This CDR3 is built from 18 residues. This chain's CDR3 is CASSFEFGAGQGAETQYF. DNA for the CDR3: TGTGCCAGCAGCTTCGAATTCGGAGCCGGACAGGGCGCGGAGACCCAGTACTTC.

The genes are TRBV29-1 and TRBJ2-1, with D perhaps TRBD2 (5 bases). This CDR3 contains 13 residues. Trimming stripped 7 bases from V and 6 bases from J, with 16 bases between. The germline gives CDR1 SQVTM, CDR2 ANQGSEA. The chain's CDR3 is CSAVGNAGNEQFF. CDR3 coding DNA: TGCAGCGCCGTGGGCAACGCGGGCAATGAGCAGTTCTTC.

The chain employs TRBV7-6 and TRBJ2-3, with 8 bases identical to TRBD1. Germline loops: CDR1 SGHVS, CDR2 FNYEAQ. The junction had 7 bases not matched to a gene; V was cut back by 5 bases and J by 6 bases. This CDR3 comprises 14 residues. The CDR3 DNA reads TGTGCCAGCAGCCAGACAGGGGCACGGGATACGCAGTATTTT. Protein: CASSQTGARDTQYF.

This clone was seen just once. The chain is built from TRBV29-1 and TRBJ2-1, with 9 bases matching TRBD1. The CDR3 spans 14 residues. The germline gives CDR1 SQVTM, CDR2 ANQGSEA. Trimming removed 6 bases from V and 8 bases from J; junction bases left unmatched: 11. CDR3 bases: TGCAGCGTCCACCGGGACAGGGAGTTCTATGAGCAGTTCTTC. Translated: CSVHRDREFYEQFF.

This clone appeared once. This sequence joins TRBV25-1 and TRBJ2-3, with TRBD2 identical over 9 bases. The CDR3 consists of 16 residues. V trimming: 5 bases; J trimming: 3 bases; junction bases outside the gene matches: 9. The germline V gene has CDR1 MGHDK and CDR2 SYGVNS. The CDR3 loop reads CASSTSSGRRTDTQYF. The DNA for the CDR3 is TGTGCCAGCAGTACATCAAGCGGGAGGAGAACAGATACGCAGTATTTT.

The V gene is TRBV7-9, the J gene TRBJ1-2; D gene uncertain. CDR1 SEHNR and CDR2 FQNEAQ come from the germline V gene (reference sequence). With 1 base removed from V and 0 bases from J, the gap between germline ends came to 9 bases. The length of the CDR3 is 15 residues. CDR3 protein: CASSLGSASNYGYTF. CDR3 in DNA: TGTGCCAGCAGCTTAGGGTCCGCGTCTAACTATGGCTACACCTTC.

This chain links TRBV18 with TRBJ1-4; the match to TRBD1 covers 7 bases. Per germline, CDR1 KGHSH and CDR2 LQKENI. CDR3 length: 16 amino acids. With V trimmed by 4 bases and J by 0 bases, 5 bases remained unmatched. The CDR3 sequence is CASSQTGYATNEKLFF. The CDR3 DNA reads TGTGCCAGCTCACAGACAGGGTACGCAACTAATGAAAAACTGTTTTTT.

In this sample, this clone turned up once. The chain joins TRBV7-9 to TRBJ2-7; 8 bases line up with TRBD2. CDR1 and CDR2 from the germline V gene are SEHNR and FQNEAQ (reference sequence). Trimming cost V 10 bases and J 3 bases; bases outside gene matches: 14. This CDR3 contains 15 residues. For the CDR3, the DNA is TGTGCCATCCCCAATGGGGGGACTAGGGACTACGAGCAGTACTTC. Amino acids: CAIPNGGTRDYEQYF. The complete variable domain, with remaining parts taken from reference TRBV7-9 and TRBJ2-7, reads DTGVSQNPRHKITKRGQNVTFRCDPISEHNRLYWYRQTLGQGPEFLTYFQNEAQLEKSRLLSDRFSAERPKGSFSTLEIQRTEQGDSAMYLCAIPNGGTRDYEQYFGPGTRLTVT.

The chain couples TRBV7-9 to TRBJ1-2, with 8 bases lining up with TRBD1. The CDR3 sequence is 14 residues long. J gave up 3 bases and V 4 bases, and 4 bases lay outside the gene matches. Germline loops: CDR1 SEHNR, CDR2 FQNEAQ (reference sequence). CDR3 DNA sequence: TGTGCCAGCAGCTCCAGGGGGCCTGACTATGGCTACACCTTC. Its protein product is CASSSRGPDYGYTF.

V usage is TRBV7-9 and J usage is TRBJ2-7; no definite D call. Germline V lookup: CDR1 SEHNR, CDR2 FQNEAQ (reference sequence). The germline V and J ends were trimmed by 5 bases and 2 bases, with 13 bases remaining between them. The CDR3 contains 14 residues. CDR3 residues: CASSGELYAYEQYF. In nucleotides, the CDR3 is TGTGCCAGCAGCGGAGAACTATATGCCTACGAGCAGTACTTC.

The J gene is TRBJ1-1, the V gene TRBV5-1, with D possibly TRBD1 on 5 matching bases. The ends were cut back, 3 bases at V and 1 base at J, with 13 bases in the middle. In germline, CDR1 is SGHRS, CDR2 YFSETQ. This CDR3 spans 15 amino acids. CDR3 DNA sequence: TGCGCCAGCAGCTATCCACAAGGGGAGAACACTGAAGCTTTCTTT. Amino acids: CASSYPQGENTEAFF.

The V gene is TRBV30, the J gene TRBJ1-1; D gene ambiguous. Per the germline V gene, CDR1 is GTSNPN and CDR2 is SVGIG (reference sequence). The length of the CDR3 is 13 residues. Trimming pared 4 bases from V and 3 bases from J, leaving 12 bases between. This CDR3 reads CAWNPTVYTEAFF. CDR3 sequence (DNA): TGTGCCTGGAACCCTACGGTTTACACTGAAGCTTTCTTT.

V is TRBV6-1 and J is TRBJ1-3; D might be TRBD1 (5 bases). Trimming stripped 0 bases from V and 2 bases from J, with 17 bases between. The CDR3 sequence is 18 residues long. Germline V gene data show CDR1 as MNHNS and CDR2 as SASEGT. The CDR3 here is CASSEAGGGGKPGNTIYF. DNA for the CDR3: TGTGCCAGCAGTGAAGCTGGGGGGGGAGGAAAGCCTGGAAACACCATATATTTT.

This clone was detected only once. The chain is built from TRBV11-2 and TRBJ2-1; D remains unclear. The CDR3 spans 12 residues. CDR1 is SGHAT, CDR2 FQNNGV, per germline. The V gene lost 1 base and the J gene lost 5 bases, with 3 bases spanning the gap. The CDR3 DNA reads as TGTGCCAGCAGCTTAGCCAACAATGAGCAGTTCTTC. This sequence encodes CASSLANNEQFF.

This chain uses TRBV6-5 with TRBJ1-2, with no clear D. The CDR3 covers 15 residues. The V gene lost 0 bases and the J gene lost 4 bases, with 12 bases spanning the gap. Germline V gene lookup returns CDR1 MNHEY and CDR2 SVGAGI. The chain's CDR3 is CASSYSPGFSYGYTF. The DNA of the CDR3 is TGTGCCAGCAGTTACTCGCCCGGGTTCAGCTATGGCTACACCTTC.

The chain uses TRBV23-1 and TRBJ2-7, with 7 bases fitting TRBD2. TRBV23-1 is an ORF, and what it does is uncertain. This CDR3 contains 15 residues. Unmatched junction bases numbered 6, after V lost 4 bases and J lost 0 bases. CDR3 residues: CASSPGAGDSYEQYF. The CDR3 DNA is TGCGCCAGCAGTCCTGGCGCGGGGGACTCCTACGAGCAGTACTTC.

The chain employs TRBV30 and TRBJ2-7, with D perhaps matching TRBD1 (6 bases). Germline CDR1 and CDR2: GTSNPN and SVGIG (reference sequence). This CDR3 is 15 amino acids long. The V and J ends lost 3 bases and 0 bases respectively, with 15 bases between them. The chain's CDR3 is CAWRPRGGSSYEQYF. For the CDR3, the DNA is TGTGCCTGGAGACCCCGTGGGGGCAGCTCCTACGAGCAGTACTTC.

The rearrangement links TRBV7-9 to TRBJ2-7, with a possible D match to TRBD2 (7 bases). The length of the CDR3 is 15 residues. Germline CDR1 SEHNR, CDR2 FQNEAQ (reference sequence). The V end was cut by 5 bases, the J end by 5 bases, with 19 bases between. The CDR3 sequence: CASSPWGGASHEQYF. CDR3 DNA sequence: TGTGCCAGCAGCCCCTGGGGGGGCGCTTCCCACGAGCAGTACTTC.

This chain uses TRBV19 with TRBJ2-7, with 11 bases identical to TRBD2. CDR1 and CDR2 from the germline V gene are LNHDA and SQIVND (reference sequence). The CDR3 has 16 residues. The V gene end was trimmed by 1 base and the J gene end by 6 bases; junction bases not matched to a gene: 8. In DNA, the CDR3 is TGTGCCAGTAGTATAGGTTGGACTAGCGGGCGTCCCGAGCAGTACTTC. As protein: CASSIGWTSGRPEQYF.

The chain uses TRBV6-1 and TRBJ2-3; D is perhaps TRBD2 (6 bases). CDR1 and CDR2 (germline): MNHNS, SASEGT. The CDR3 has 12 residues. Deletions cut 3 bases from V and 5 bases from J, with 6 bases between. Written as DNA, the CDR3 is TGTGCCAGCAGTGAGGGAGGAGATACGCAGTATTTT. As protein: CASSEGGDTQYF.

V usage is TRBV6-5 and J usage is TRBJ2-1; the D gene is possibly TRBD1 (6 bases). Between the trimmed V and J ends, which lost 5 bases and 9 bases, there was a span of 20 bases. CDR1 is MNHEY and CDR2 is SVGAGI in the germline V gene. The CDR3 consists of 15 residues. DNA for the CDR3: TGTGCCAGCAGTCCCCTACAGGGCGCCAGGGGTGAGCAGTTCTTC. This sequence encodes CASSPLQGARGEQFF.